Sequencing of this T cell receptor beta chain was carried out in a study of T cells in Graves' hyperthyroidism and ophthalmopathy. Points from the study as a whole: Ophthalmopathy was told apart from stable hyperthyroidism by a 13 V-J model.

This clonotype occurred many times. Its antigen remains unidentified. TCR beta CDR3 regions were amplified from RNA transcripts. HTBI primers drove first-round RT-PCR of the TCR CDR3. TCRdb independently ran MiXCR on the multiplex PCR reads; one entry per CDR3 protein. The sample holds some 440,000 distinct CDR3 sequences; 15% to 19% are singletons and the top ten take approximately 7.5%. CDR3 size: 14 residues. The germline V and J ends were trimmed by 2 bases and 7 bases, with 18 bases remaining between them. Germline V gives CDR1 DFQATT, CDR2 SNEGSKA (reference sequence). The sample comprised blood. The chain is built from TRBV20-1 and TRBJ2-7; D remains unclear. This receptor was taken from a woman aged 18 to 35 with Graves' hyperthyroidism. The CDR3 DNA reads as TGCAGTGCTAGACCGGGTCCCGAGCGTGGAGAGCAGTACTTC. This gives the protein CSARPGPERGEQYF.